The 5 T cell receptor beta chains presented below share a single source sample, sequenced in a study of cytomegalovirus exposure and HLA in healthy donors. The PCR used 60 Vbeta and 13 Jbeta primers. Method: immunoSEQ multiplex PCR; TCRdb's copy keeps in-frame clones and lacks some. The sample includes some 130,000 clones, almost 85% of them seen just once. The specimen sequenced was PBMCs. Receptors were obtained from a boy between 2 and 10 years old in good health and CMV-seronegative.

The chain joins TRBV2 to TRBJ1-1; a weak D match, TRBD1 (6 bases). V was pared by 0 bases and J by 2 bases, with 10 bases between. The CDR3 spans 15 residues. Germline V gives CDR1 SNHLY, CDR2 FYNNEI. CDR3 sequence: CASSEAGAINTEAFF. The CDR3 DNA reads as TGTGCCAGCAGTGAAGCGGGGGCGATAAACACTGAAGCTTTCTTT.

The genes are TRBV4-2 and TRBJ2-1; D ambiguous. Germline V gene lookup returns CDR1 LGHNA and CDR2 YNFKEQ. Trimming pared 3 bases from V and 6 bases from J, leaving 6 bases between. CDR3 length: 12 residues. In nucleotides, the CDR3 is TGTGCCAGCAGCCATTACTCCAATGAGCAGTTCTTC. Encoded protein: CASSHYSNEQFF.

The rearrangement links TRBV2 to TRBJ2-2; 13 positions match TRBD2. Germline CDR1 is SNHLY and CDR2 is FYNNEI. V trimming: 6 bases; J trimming: 7 bases; junction bases outside the gene matches: 11. The CDR3 extends over 17 amino acids. The CDR3 loop reads CASRDLGTSGIVGELFF. CDR3 nucleotide sequence: TGTGCCAGCAGAGACCTCGGGACTAGCGGGATTGTCGGGGAGCTGTTTTTT.

In this sample, this clone turned up a few times. J is TRBJ2-1 and V is TRBV6-1, with D possibly being TRBD1 (6 bases). This CDR3 region has 15 residues. Germline V gene data show CDR1 as MNHNS and CDR2 as SASEGT. V was shortened by 0 bases and J by 10 bases, with 16 bases between the two germline ends. The CDR3, as DNA: TGTGCCAGCAGTGAAGCCGGGACACCTAGCATGGAGCAGTTCTTC. The encoded protein is CASSEAGTPSMEQFF.

A single count supports this clone. V and J are TRBV4-1 and TRBJ2-2; no clear D gene. The germline V and J ends were trimmed by 2 bases and 2 bases, with 12 bases remaining between them. The CDR3 is 16 amino acids. The germline V gene has CDR1 MGHRA and CDR2 YSYEKL. This CDR3 reads CASSQRSAPNTGELFF. The CDR3 bases are TGCGCCAGCAGCCAACGGTCAGCGCCTAACACCGGGGAGCTGTTTTTT.